These T cell receptor beta chains were read from a single sample in a study of regulatory T cells in long-lasting Graves disease. TCRdb independently ran MiXCR on the multiplex PCR reads; one entry per CDR3 protein. This sample carries some 430,000 distinct CDR3 sequences, roughly 21% of them seen once, and the ten largest clones take 7% to 9%. Sample: peripheral blood mononuclear cells (PBMCs), taken when the disease was refractory, from a patient treated with antithyroid drugs. The receptors were gathered from a female donor with Graves disease. Each CDR3 is given with its conserved first and last residue. D genes are given only for firm matches. For some rows the clone size is stated as once, few or many, or as a class when expanded; others skip it.

d_gene,abundance,j_gene,v_gene,CDR3aa,CDR3nt
-,-,TRBJ1-5,TRBV9,CASSVGDGDYSNQPQHF,TGTGCCAGCAGCGTAGGGGACGGCGATTATAGCAATCAGCCCCAGCATTTT
TRBD1,many,TRBJ1-1,TRBV10-3,CAIGTGLNTEAFF,TGTGCCATCGGGACAGGATTGAACACTGAAGCTTTCTTT
-,few,TRBJ2-2,TRBV20-1,CSASDGANTGELFF,TGCAGTGCTTCAGACGGGGCGAACACCGGGGAGCTGTTTTTT
TRBD1,few,TRBJ1-1,TRBV5-4,CASSSGGTGNTEAFF,TGTGCCAGCAGCTCCGGGGGGACAGGGAACACTGAAGCTTTCTTT
-,few,TRBJ1-1,TRBV24-1,CATSENGGTEAFF,TGTGCCACCAGTGAGAACGGGGGAACTGAAGCTTTCTTT
-,-,TRBJ2-5,TRBV7-2,CASSLAQTVLQETQYF,TGTGCCAGCAGCTTAGCCCAAACAGTACTCCAAGAGACCCAGTACTTC
-,many,TRBJ1-1,TRBV19,CASSAQGRWLMNTEAFF,TGTGCCAGTAGTGCACAGGGTAGGTGGCTCATGAACACTGAAGCTTTCTTT
TRBD2,-,TRBJ2-2,TRBV6-9,CASSSTSGRSPTGELFF,TGTGCCAGCAGTTCTACTAGCGGGAGGTCCCCTACCGGGGAGCTGTTTTTT
-,-,TRBJ2-3,TRBV28,CASSTVGDTQYF,TGTGCCAGCAGCACCGTAGGGGATACGCAGTATTTT
-,many,TRBJ1-1,TRBV6-1,CASAFSPQGGDTEAFF,TGTGCCAGCGCCTTCTCCCCCCAGGGCGGCGACACTGAAGCTTTCTTT
-,many,TRBJ1-5,TRBV5-6,CASSFASSQPQHF,TGTGCCAGCAGCTTCGCTAGCTCCCAGCCCCAGCATTTT